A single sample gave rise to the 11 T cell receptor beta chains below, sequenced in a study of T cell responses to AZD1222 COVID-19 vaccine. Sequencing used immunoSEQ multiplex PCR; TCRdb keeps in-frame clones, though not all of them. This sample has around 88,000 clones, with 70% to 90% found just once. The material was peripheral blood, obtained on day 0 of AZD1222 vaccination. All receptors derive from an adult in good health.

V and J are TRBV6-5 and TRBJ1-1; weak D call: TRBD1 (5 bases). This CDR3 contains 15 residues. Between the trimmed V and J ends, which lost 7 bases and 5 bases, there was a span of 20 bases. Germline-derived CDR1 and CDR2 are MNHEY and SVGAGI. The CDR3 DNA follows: TGTGCCAGCACCCCAGGGCTGCAGGGTGGAACTGAAGCTTTCTTT. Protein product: CASTPGLQGGTEAFF.

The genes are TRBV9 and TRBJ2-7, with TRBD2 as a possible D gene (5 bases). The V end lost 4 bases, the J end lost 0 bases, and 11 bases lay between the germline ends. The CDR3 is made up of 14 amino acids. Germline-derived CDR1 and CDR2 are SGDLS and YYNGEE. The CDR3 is CASSPYGSSYEQYF. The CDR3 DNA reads TGTGCCAGCAGCCCTTATGGGAGCTCCTACGAGCAGTACTTC.

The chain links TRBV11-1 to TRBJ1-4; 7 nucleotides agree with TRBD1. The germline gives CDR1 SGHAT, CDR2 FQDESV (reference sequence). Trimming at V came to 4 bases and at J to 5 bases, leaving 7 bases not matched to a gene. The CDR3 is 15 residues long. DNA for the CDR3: TGTGCCAGCAGCTCCTACGGGACAGAAAATGAAAAACTGTTTTTT. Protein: CASSSYGTENEKLFF.

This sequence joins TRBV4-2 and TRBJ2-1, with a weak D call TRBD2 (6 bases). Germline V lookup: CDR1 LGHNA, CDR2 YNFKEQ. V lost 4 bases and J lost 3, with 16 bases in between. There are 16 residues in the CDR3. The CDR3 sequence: CASSPGLGGGYNEQFF. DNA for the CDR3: TGTGCCAGCAGCCCGGGCCTTGGGGGAGGCTACAATGAGCAGTTCTTC.

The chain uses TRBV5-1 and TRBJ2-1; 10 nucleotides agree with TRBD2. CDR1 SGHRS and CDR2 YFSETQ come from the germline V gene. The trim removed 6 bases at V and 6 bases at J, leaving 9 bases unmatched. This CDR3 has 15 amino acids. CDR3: CASTHLAGEVNEQFF. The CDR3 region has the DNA TGCGCCAGCACCCACCTAGCGGGAGAGGTCAATGAGCAGTTCTTC.

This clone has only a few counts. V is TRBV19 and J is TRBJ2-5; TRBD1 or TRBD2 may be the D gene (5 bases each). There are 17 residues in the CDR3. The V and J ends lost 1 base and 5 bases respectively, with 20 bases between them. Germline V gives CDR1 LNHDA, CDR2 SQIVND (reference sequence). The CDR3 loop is CASSIGSGTPKRETQYF. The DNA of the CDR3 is TGTGCCAGTAGTATAGGCTCCGGGACCCCAAAGCGGGAGACCCAGTACTTC.

Here the CDR3 DNA reads TGTGCCAGCAGCTTGTCAGGGGGTTACGAGCAGTACTTC. It is translated as CASSLSGGYEQYF. The J gene is TRBJ2-7, the V gene TRBV5-6, with 7 bases that match TRBD1. The CDR3 runs to 13 residues. The V gene end was trimmed by 1 base and the J gene end by 4 bases; junction bases not matched to a gene: 2. In germline, CDR1 is SGHDT, CDR2 YYEEEE.

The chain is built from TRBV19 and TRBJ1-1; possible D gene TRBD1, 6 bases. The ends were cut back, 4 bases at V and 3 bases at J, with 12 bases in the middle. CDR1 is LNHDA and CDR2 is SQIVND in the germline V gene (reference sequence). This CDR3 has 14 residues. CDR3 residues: CASSTGGAYTEAFF. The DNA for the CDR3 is TGTGCCAGTAGTACGGGGGGCGCGTACACTGAAGCTTTCTTT.

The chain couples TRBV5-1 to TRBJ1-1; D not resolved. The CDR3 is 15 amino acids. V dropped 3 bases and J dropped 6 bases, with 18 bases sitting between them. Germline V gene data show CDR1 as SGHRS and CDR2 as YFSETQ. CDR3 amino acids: CASSSSWGGASEAFF. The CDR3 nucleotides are TGCGCCAGCAGCTCTTCGTGGGGAGGTGCGTCTGAAGCTTTCTTT.

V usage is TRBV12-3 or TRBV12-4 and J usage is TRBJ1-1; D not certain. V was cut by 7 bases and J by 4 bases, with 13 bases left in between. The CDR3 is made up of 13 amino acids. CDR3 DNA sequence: TGTGCCAGCACCGACGGCCCTGGCACTGAAGCTTTCTTT. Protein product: CASTDGPGTEAFF.

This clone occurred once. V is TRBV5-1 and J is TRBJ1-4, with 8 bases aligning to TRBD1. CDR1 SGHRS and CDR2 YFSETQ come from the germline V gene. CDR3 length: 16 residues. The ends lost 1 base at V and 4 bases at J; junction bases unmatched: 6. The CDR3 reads CASSLPGTGVNEKLFF. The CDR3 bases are TGCGCCAGCAGCTTGCCCGGGACAGGAGTTAATGAAAAACTGTTTTTT.